The sequence of this T cell receptor (beta chain) was determined in a study of blood T cell repertoires in COVID-19. Turning to the study itself: T cells, B-cell-depleted T cells, or PBMCs provided the cDNA or gDNA that served as material.

As processed by the authors: Nucleated cell counts were estimated from reference gene primer amplification. The protocol was immunoSEQ multiplex PCR, while the TCRdb copy is restricted to in-frame clones and leaves out a portion. V and J calls and clone size are copied from that table; D and trimming were computed from the DNA. This repertoire shows about 190,000 clones, roughly three quarters found once; its top ten account for roughly 17%. Those enrolled, adults aged about 18 to 95 years, came from under 25 US areas. Participants reported their clinical history, and cohort assignment relied on those reports. Germline CDR1 is LGHDT and CDR2 is YNNKEL (reference sequence). The length of the CDR3 is 17 residues. V was pared by 4 bases and J by 5 bases, with 14 bases of the junction left unmatched.

The sequence derives from a woman aged 45-65 years with acute COVID-19. The V gene is TRBV3-1 (or the pseudogene TRBV3-2), the J gene TRBJ2-5; TRBD2 matches 9 bases. Sequencing was performed on PBMCs or T cells enriched from blood (not recorded which). Written as DNA, the CDR3 is TGTGCCAGCAGCCCCCTCTTAGCGAGCGGGGGGCGGGAGACCCAGTACTTC. Translated: CASSPLLASGGRETQYF.